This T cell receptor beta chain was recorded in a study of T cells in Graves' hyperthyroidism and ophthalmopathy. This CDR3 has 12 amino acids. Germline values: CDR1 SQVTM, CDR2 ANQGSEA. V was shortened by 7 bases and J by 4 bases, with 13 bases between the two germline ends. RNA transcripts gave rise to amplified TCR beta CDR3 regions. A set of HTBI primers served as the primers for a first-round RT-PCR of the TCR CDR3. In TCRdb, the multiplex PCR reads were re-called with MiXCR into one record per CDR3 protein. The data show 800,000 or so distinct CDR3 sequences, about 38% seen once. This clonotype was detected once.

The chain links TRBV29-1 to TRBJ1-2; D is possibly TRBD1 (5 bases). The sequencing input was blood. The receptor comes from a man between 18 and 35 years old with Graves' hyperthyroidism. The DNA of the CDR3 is TGCAGCGAAGACCTGGGGGGCTATGGCTACACCTTC. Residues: CSEDLGGYGYTF.